The source of this T cell receptor beta chain is a study of T cells after yellow fever vaccination (dated by TCRdb to the late 2010s). With regard to the full study: The SMART-Seq v4 Ultra Low Input RNA kit was used to prepare libraries from fractions with low cell numbers. To follow T-cell clones before and after primary and booster YFV17D yellow fever vaccination, bulk TCR alpha and beta repertoires were sequenced over time. Two healthy male donors, one aged 18 to 30 and one aged 30 to 39 years, were included in the cohort. Blood was drawn at multiple timepoints before and after primary and secondary immunization, with bulk PBMC replicates and cell subsets isolated.

The investigation overall reported the following: Most clones expanded after primary vaccination (around 96% of CD4 and 88% of CD8) were re-detected after the booster, suggesting that broad memory maintenance occurred. Because abundant contaminating clonotypes from the bulk population could be contained in FACS-sorted repertoires, computational filtering was required. A small share of clonotypes was detected in both CD4 and CD8 compartments, with the overlap likely arising from convergent recombination. The secondary T-cell response was weaker than the primary response but faster, peaking on day 5 instead of day 15. The study included only a couple of donors, which limits how far the findings can be generalized.

This clonotype was seen many times. Its antigen is unknown. Base qualities are not recorded, but no much larger clone differs from it by a single base. Sequencing used an Illumina NovaSeq 6000. TCR cDNA was synthesized by 5'RACE template switching, which introduced a universal primer site and unique molecular identifiers. Priming for cDNA synthesis came from both the TCR alpha and TCR beta constant segments. Libraries were amplified in two PCR steps, with sample barcodes and sequencing adapters added in the second step. Libraries were sequenced on Illumina HiSeq 2500 (2x100 bp) or NovaSeq (2x150 bp). In the original analysis: Reads were demultiplexed and collapsed into UMI consensus sequences with MIGEC, and V(D)J alignment was performed with MiXCR. Vaccine-responding clonotypes were defined with edgeR using replicate PBMC samples, requiring FDR below 0.01 and a log2 fold change above 5 up to day 15. Bulk clonotypes were assigned CD4 or CD8 identity according to which sequenced CD4 or CD8 repertoire held them at higher abundance. The raw public data were reprocessed by TCRdb itself: fastp quality trimming at Q25, MiXCR clonotype calling, in-frame beta chains only. Rows with one shared CDR3 protein collapse into an entry with the most common genes and DNA. The V and J calls and clone size come from TCRdb's table, not from the authors' own analysis. For this sample there are about 350,000 distinct CDR3 sequences; over 4% appear just once. Roughly 25% of the sample rests with the top ten.

CDR1 and CDR2 are drawn from the germline V gene (reference sequence): SSHAT, FNYEAQ. Compared with germline, V lacks 6 bases and J lacks 5 bases; bases without a gene match: 3. From cysteine to phenylalanine, the CDR3 is 13 amino acids long. CDR3 DNA is the only sequence kept; it has 39 bases, read in frame from the first base. The label giving this sample's treatment or condition can be read as: live attenuated yellow fever vaccine strain. At every blood-draw timepoint, two biological replicates of bulk PBMCs were collected. A standard Ficoll-Paque protocol was used to isolate PBMCs from peripheral blood. RNA was extracted with TriZol from bulk PBMCs, CD4 and CD8 fractions, and dextramer-positive and dextramer-negative fractions.

The sequence derives from a man younger than 30 who received the YFV17D yellow fever vaccine. The material sequenced was PBMCs, taken 5 days after the yellow fever booster vaccination. The chain employs TRBV7-7 and TRBJ2-2, and 7 junction bases match TRBD1. The CDR3 here reads CASSLTGTGELFF. The DNA reads TGTGCCAGCAGTTTGACAGGGACCGGGGAGCTGTTTTTT. Here the CDR3 is joined to the reference TRBV7-7 and TRBJ2-2 genes, and the full variable domain is: GAGVSQSPRYKVTKRGQDVTLRCDPISSHATLYWYQQALGQGPEFLTYFNYEAQPDKSGLPSDRFSAERPEGSISTLTIQRTEQRDSAMYRCASSLTGTGELFFGEGSRLTVL.